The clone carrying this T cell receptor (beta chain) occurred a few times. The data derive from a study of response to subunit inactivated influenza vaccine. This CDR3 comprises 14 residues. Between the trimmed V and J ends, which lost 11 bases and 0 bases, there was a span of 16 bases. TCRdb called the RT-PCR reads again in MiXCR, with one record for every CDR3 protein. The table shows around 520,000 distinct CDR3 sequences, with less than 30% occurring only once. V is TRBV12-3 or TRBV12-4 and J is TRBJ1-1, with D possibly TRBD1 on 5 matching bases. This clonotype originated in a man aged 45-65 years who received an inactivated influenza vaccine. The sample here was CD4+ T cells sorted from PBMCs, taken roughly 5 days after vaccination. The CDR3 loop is CASSRQIMNTEAFF. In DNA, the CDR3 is TGTGCCTCTTCAAGACAGATAATGAACACTGAAGCTTTCTTT.